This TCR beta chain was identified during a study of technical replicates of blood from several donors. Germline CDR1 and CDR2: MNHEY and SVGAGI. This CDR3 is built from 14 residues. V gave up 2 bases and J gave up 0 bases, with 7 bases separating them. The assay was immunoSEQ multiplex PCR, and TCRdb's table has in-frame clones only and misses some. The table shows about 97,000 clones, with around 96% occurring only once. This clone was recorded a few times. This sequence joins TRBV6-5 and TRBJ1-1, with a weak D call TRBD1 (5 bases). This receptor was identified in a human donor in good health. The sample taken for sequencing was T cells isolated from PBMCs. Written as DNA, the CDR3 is TGTGCCAGCAGTTACGACAGTATGAACACTGAAGCTTTCTTT. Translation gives CASSYDSMNTEAFF.